This T cell receptor (beta chain) derives from a study of cytomegalovirus exposure and HLA in healthy donors. On the study more broadly: Among the approximately 400 genotyped donors, just over 80% were placed in the Caucasian-associated ancestry cluster. Whole-study findings and limits: The sole available immune exposure information was CMV serostatus.

PCR was performed using 60 Vbeta and 13 Jbeta primers. TCRdb keeps only in-frame clones here, not all; method: immunoSEQ multiplex PCR. The sample includes over 150,000 clones, roughly three quarters of them seen just once. Concerning this clone itself: As yet, its antigen is unknown.

The CDR3 runs 18 residues. From germline, CDR1 is PRHDT and CDR2 FYEKMQ (reference sequence). The junction had 9 bases not matched to a gene; V was cut back by 0 bases and J by 2 bases. The V gene is TRBV13, the J gene TRBJ2-3; 9 positions match TRBD2. This receptor was identified in a woman aged 45-60 years in good health and CMV-seropositive. Sequenced input: PBMCs. The CDR3 reads CASSLGLGAGGSTDTQYF. The CDR3 DNA reads TGTGCCAGCAGCTTAGGCCTGGGGGCGGGGGGGTCCACAGATACGCAGTATTTT.